The T cell receptor (beta chain) under discussion was sequenced for a study of blood T cell repertoires in COVID-19. Measured with immunoSEQ multiplex PCR; TCRdb has only the in-frame clones, and not every one. In the table there are around 230,000 clones, 87% of which are singletons. This clone has just one count. The CDR3 loop spans 14 amino acids. Germline assignment: CDR1 MNHEY and CDR2 SVGAGI. V shed 8 bases and J 7 bases; nucleotides not matched to a gene: 12. The sample comprised peripheral blood. The sequence came from a man between 60 and 75 years old who had recovered from COVID-19. This chain connects TRBV6-5 to TRBJ1-2; 8 bases are a match to TRBD1. The CDR3, as DNA: TGTGCCAGCTATCAAATGACAGGGGTAGGTGGCTACACCTTC. Its protein product is CASYQMTGVGGYTF.